A single sample gave rise to the 5 T cell receptor beta chains below, sequenced in a study of shared clonotypes between healthy human individuals. Naive CD8 cells, CD45RO-negative and positively selected for CCR7, excluded terminally differentiated effector memory CD45RA+ cells. TCRdb's copy holds only in-frame clones and misses some; the assay was immunoSEQ multiplex PCR. The data contain roughly 1,800,000 clones, approximately 94% of them seen just once; the ten biggest clones take up 1.2%. Input material: naive CD8+ T cells sorted from blood. These receptors originate from a man aged 18 to 30 in good health.

This chain joins TRBV4-3 and TRBJ1-1; D is uncertain. The germline V gene has CDR1 LGHNA and CDR2 YSLEER. V lost 5 bases to trimming and J lost 4 bases, with 14 bases between them. This CDR3 has 14 residues. CDR3 sequence reads: CASSWGGSPTEAFF. The CDR3 bases are TGCGCCAGCAGCTGGGGAGGTAGTCCCACTGAAGCTTTCTTT.

The chain combines TRBV19 with TRBJ2-7; TRBD1 is a possible D gene (6 bases). Germline V gene data show CDR1 as LNHDA and CDR2 as SQIVND (reference sequence). The CDR3 has 13 residues. Between the trimmed V and J ends, which lost 5 bases and 3 bases, there was a span of 11 bases. DNA for the CDR3: TGTGCCAGTAGTGCCTCGACAGGCTACGAGCAGTACTTC. It is translated as CASSASTGYEQYF.

The CDR3 nucleotides are TGTGCCAGCGGACAGGGGGCTTCACCCCTCCACTTT. Encoded protein: CASGQGASPLHF. The V call is TRBV28, the J call TRBJ1-6; 11 bases align to TRBD1. From germline, CDR1 is MDHEN and CDR2 SYDVKM. Losses at the gene ends were 8 bases for V and 9 bases for J; bases not matched to a gene: 0. The CDR3 covers 12 residues.

The chain combines TRBV28 with TRBJ1-6, with TRBD1 matching over 7 bases. The J segment lost 11 bases and the V segment lost 5 bases, leaving 15 bases of the junction unmatched. Germline V gene sequence: CDR1 MDHEN, CDR2 SYDVKM. The CDR3 consists of 16 residues. The CDR3 DNA reads as TGTGCCAGCAGTCCCCCGCCGACAGGGACGAAGACACCCCTCCACTTT. Translation gives CASSPPPTGTKTPLHF.

The chain employs TRBV19 and TRBJ1-2; D gene ambiguous. Germline assignment: CDR1 LNHDA and CDR2 SQIVND (reference sequence). This CDR3 comprises 13 residues. Trimming took off 5 bases at V and 7 bases at J, with 14 bases between the two ends. CDR3: CASSPVDPPGYTF. CDR3 coding DNA: TGTGCCAGTAGTCCCGTCGATCCCCCTGGCTACACCTTC. The entire variable domain, with the rest obtained from reference TRBV19 and TRBJ1-2, is as follows: DGGITQSPKYLFRKEGQNVTLSCEQNLNHDAMYWYRQDPGQGLRLIYYSQIVNDFQKGDIAEGYSVSREKKESFPLTVTSAQKNPTAFYLCASSPVDPPGYTFGSGTRLTVV.